This T cell receptor (beta chain) originates from a study of Graves' ophthalmopathy and Graves' hyperthyroidism (dated by TCRdb to the late 2010s). Concerning the study at large: Peripheral blood samples were taken at the time of initial diagnosis, before any treatment was given. The study used signatures of the TCR beta repertoire to tell Graves' ophthalmopathy apart from Graves' hyperthyroidism and to predict which patients would progress to ophthalmopathy. In more than five hyperthyroidism patients, T-cell repertoires of thyroid tissue and blood were compared. To explore V-J signatures that separate ophthalmopathy from hyperthyroidism, a discovery set of more than 95 patients was enrolled, consisting of about 41 with ophthalmopathy and about 60 with stable hyperthyroidism. Once sampling was done, hyperthyroidism patients were given methimazole at a starting dose of 30 mg daily, while ophthalmopathy patients were given high-dose intravenous methylprednisolone. An independent validation cohort was composed of fewer than 20 hyperthyroidism patients and roughly 16 patients who later progressed from hyperthyroidism to ophthalmopathy. In total, 135 blood samples were TCR-sequenced: fewer than 50 ophthalmopathy, some 72 hyperthyroidism and about 17 hyperthyroidism-to-ophthalmopathy patients. Findings and caveats that apply to the study as a whole: In validation, the model predicted ophthalmopathy progression with about 71% sensitivity and about 73% specificity; roughly 11 predicted patients were CT-confirmed with GO in a median of around 6 months. The 13-signature model separated ophthalmopathy from stable hyperthyroidism with approximately 85% sensitivity and roughly 84% specificity in cross-validation, and 80%/75% in the test set. Sample size was not predetermined statistically, and investigators were not blinded to group allocation. Most of the expanded thyroid clonotypes with a frequency above 0.001 were also detected in blood, and it was suggested that the thyroid immune response may be reflected by blood repertoires.

For repertoire sequencing, TCR beta CDR3 regions were amplified from RNA transcripts. A first-round RT-PCR used HTBI primers with the Qiagen OneStep RT-PCR kit, followed by a second-round multiplex PCR, size selection and purification. The libraries underwent paired-end sequencing with 100 bp reads on an Illumina HiSeq2000. Under the source paper's analysis protocol: SOAPnuke was used to process the reads, throwing out any read that had adapters, had uncalled bases, had a mean Phred below 15, or lacked an exact constant-primer or identifier match. High-quality paired reads were merged with COPE v1.2.5. Clonotypes were defined as unique nucleotide sequences and were aligned to IMGT TRB V, D and J references using MiTCR v1.1. The analysis was limited to V-J combinations with a frequency above 0.0001, which together covered roughly 99% of the repertoires. A TCR clonal expansion and chaos score per V-J combination was defined as the ratio of F50 clonal expansion to chaos observed in the TCRdist matrix. Features were reduced by Welch's t-statistics and random forest to around 14 V-J combinations, which fed a naive Bayes classifier. The similarity between thyroid and blood repertoires was quantified using the Morisita-Horn index. In-frame beta chains were kept once TCRdb had trimmed the public reads at Q25 with fastp and called clones with MiXCR. For every CDR3 protein sequence, its rows merge into one entry that carries the most common genes and DNA. The V and J calls come from TCRdb's annotation, not from the publication. The sample data list under 350,000 distinct CDR3 sequences, and roughly 15% of these were observed just once. The ten biggest clones cover 12% of the sample.

The table lists this clonotype with many counts. It lacks a known antigen. No base qualities exist here, and no much larger clone lies one base off it. From the cysteine through the phenylalanine, the CDR3 covers 16 amino acids. Just CDR3 DNA is preserved here, 48 bases in frame from base 1. V has 6 bases trimmed and J has 2 bases trimmed; junction bases matching no gene number 9. CDR1 and CDR2 are read off the germline V gene (reference sequence) as DFQATT and SNEGSKA. Ophthalmopathy patients were characterized by moderately to severely active disease, a Clinical Activity Score of at least 3, a NOSPECS grade of at least 4, and a disease duration under 3 months. Patients with other autoimmune diseases, uncontrolled infections, pregnancy or lactation were excluded. Clinical symptoms, serum thyroxine, TRAb, thyroid ultrasound and orbital computed tomography were used for diagnosis. Using Ficoll-Paque density gradient centrifugation, PBMCs were isolated from 10 ml of fresh peripheral blood. Total RNA was extracted with Trizol reagent and quality-checked on an Agilent 2100 Bioanalyzer.

This sequence uses TRBV20-1 and TRBJ2-7; a stretch of 14 junction bases matches TRBD2. The sample taken for sequencing was peripheral blood. This sequence originates from an adult man with Graves' ophthalmopathy. The CDR3 region has the sequence CSATPGLAGVAYEQYF. The DNA sequence follows: TGCAGTGCGACTCCGGGACTAGCGGGGGTTGCCTACGAGCAGTACTTC.